The source of this T cell receptor (beta chain) is a study of T cells after somatic rescue of genetic block. Assay used: immunoSEQ multiplex PCR; TCRdb lists only in-frame clones, some missing. The repertoire holds approximately 67,000 clones, with roughly 94% as singletons. The TCR sequence derives from a man aged 35 to 55. Sample: peripheral blood mononuclear cells (PBMCs).

The CDR3 spells CASSHVSQPSYNEQFF. Written as DNA, the CDR3 is TGCGCCAGCAGCCATGTTTCACAGCCCTCCTACAATGAGCAGTTCTTC. The rearrangement joins TRBV4-3 to TRBJ2-1; D is ambiguous. V was cut by 3 bases and J by 0 bases, with 12 bases left in between. CDR3 length: 16 amino acids. The germline V gene has CDR1 LGHNA and CDR2 YSLEER.